This T cell receptor (beta chain) was documented in a study of T cells in localized non-small cell lung cancer. Repertoires were generated with immunoSEQ multiplex PCR, while TCRdb's copy carries only in-frame clones and drops some. The sample shows 25,000 to 30,000 clones, approximately 90% of them seen only once. Per the germline V gene, CDR1 is MNHNY and CDR2 is SVGAGI (reference sequence). V trimming: 6 bases; J trimming: 3 bases; junction bases outside the gene matches: 5. The CDR3 spans 15 residues. General study results and limits: Sequencing involved a lone tumor region, leaving heterogeneity possible. In uninvolved adjacent lung, T cell clonality reached its highest value, exceeding tumor. Higher T cell density in the blood was associated with longer overall survival, whereas higher adjacent-lung clonality associated with shorter survival.

With regard to this clone: Its matching antigen is unknown.

This TCR was sampled from a woman between 35 and 75 years old with stage III lung adenocarcinoma. The sample here was peripheral blood mononuclear cells, taken before any cancer treatment. This chain joins TRBV6-6 and TRBJ2-5; 12 nucleotides match TRBD1. Here the CDR3 DNA reads TGTGCCAGCAGATCCGGGACAGGGGGCAAAGAGACCCAGTACTTC. Translated: CASRSGTGGKETQYF.